This T cell receptor (beta chain) was retrieved from a study of blood T cell repertoires in COVID-19. Authors' data handling: Quantification of nucleated cells was approximated via reference gene primer amplification. Repertoires were generated with immunoSEQ multiplex PCR, while TCRdb's copy carries only in-frame clones and drops some. The D gene and trimming were derived from the DNA, and the V and J assignments and clone size from that table. The top ten clones hold roughly 49% of a sample with 16,000 or so clones, about 90% of them seen once. Material for sequencing was peripheral blood. The sequence was obtained from a human donor in a cohort sampled during active COVID-19.

This CDR3 reads CASSSILGTVPYEQYF. The CDR3 nucleotides are TGTGCCAGCAGTTCGATCCTCGGGACAGTCCCCTACGAGCAGTACTTC. J is TRBJ2-7 and V is TRBV27, with 7 positions matching TRBD1. The CDR3 is made up of 16 amino acids. CDR1 is MNHEY and CDR2 is SMNVEV in the germline V gene (reference sequence). J gave up 2 bases and V 4 bases, and 11 bases lay outside the gene matches.